This TCR beta chain was identified in a study of CD8 T cells in Susac syndrome. Notes on this clonotype: Its antigen is not identified.

Regarding the study as a whole: TEMRA cells and active patients showed peak Susac CD8+ clonal expansion.

V was cut by 3 bases and J by 0 bases, with 9 bases left in between. The germline CDR1 and CDR2 sequences are MNHEY and SMNVEV (reference sequence). The CDR3 runs to 14 residues. RNA in amounts of 0.5 to 1 ug was reverse transcribed with random hexamers. An immunoSEQ multiplex PCR generated amplified TCR beta CDR3 products spanning 54 Vbeta and 13 Jbeta. TCRdb reanalysed the immunoSEQ multiplex PCR reads using MiXCR and keeps one entry per CDR3 protein. The table has 100,000 to 150,000 distinct CDR3 sequences, around 94% seen once. TEMRA cells were FACS-enriched, while CD8+ and CD4+ T cells were negatively isolated.

V gene TRBV27 combines with J gene TRBJ2-7; D uncertain. The clonotype comes from a human donor with Susac syndrome. Sequenced input: CD8+ T cells from PBMCs. The CDR3 reads CASSLQESSYEQYF. CDR3 nucleotide sequence: TGTGCCAGCAGTTTGCAGGAAAGCTCCTACGAGCAGTACTTC.